This TCR beta chain was recorded in a study of blood T cell repertoires in COVID-19. As for the study in general: Sites in the United States, Italy and Spain provided acute and convalescent COVID-19 samples. Nucleic acid was either cDNA or gDNA, and it came from T cells, B-cell-depleted T cells, or PBMCs.

Per the authors' pipeline: By means of reference gene primer amplification, nucleated cell counts were estimated. The method was immunoSEQ multiplex PCR; TCRdb's version includes in-frame clones alone and lacks a portion of them. V and J calls and clone size are given by that table; D and trimming were obtained from the DNA. The sample has around 160,000 clones, around nine tenths seen once. The sequencing input was peripheral blood. This TCR came from a human donor in a cohort sampled during active COVID-19.

CDR3 sequence reads: CASSVGQGMTEAFF. As DNA, the CDR3 is TGTGCCAGCAGCGTCGGACAGGGGATGACTGAAGCTTTCTTT. The chain joins TRBV9 to TRBJ1-1, with 9 bases fitting TRBD1. J was trimmed by 5 bases and V by 2 bases; bases with no gene match: 4. This CDR3 comprises 14 residues. The germline V gene has CDR1 SGDLS and CDR2 YYNGEE. The full variable domain, completed using reference TRBV9 and TRBJ1-1, is DSGVTQTPKHLITATGQRVTLRCSPRSGDLSVYWYQQSLDQGLQFLIQYYNGEERAKGNILERFSAQQFPDLHSELNLSSLELGDSALYFCASSVGQGMTEAFFGQGTRLTVV.